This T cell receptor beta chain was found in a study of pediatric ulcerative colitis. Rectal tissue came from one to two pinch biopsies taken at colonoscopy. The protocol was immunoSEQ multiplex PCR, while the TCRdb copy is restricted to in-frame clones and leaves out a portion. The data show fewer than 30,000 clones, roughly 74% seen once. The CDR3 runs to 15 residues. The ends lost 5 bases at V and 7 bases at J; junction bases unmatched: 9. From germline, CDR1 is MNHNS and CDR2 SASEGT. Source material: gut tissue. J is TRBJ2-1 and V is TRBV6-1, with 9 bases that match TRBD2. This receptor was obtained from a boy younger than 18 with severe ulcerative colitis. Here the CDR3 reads CASSPRLAATNEQFF. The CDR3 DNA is TGTGCCAGCAGTCCCCGACTAGCGGCTACAAATGAGCAGTTCTTC.